This TCR beta chain was recovered during a study of T cell responses to AZD1222 COVID-19 vaccine. On this clone: Its cognate antigen is unknown.

General observations from the study: Regions 160-218 and 743-854 dominated among vaccine-associated CD4 TCRs spanning spike.

V gave up 3 bases and J gave up 7 bases, with 10 bases separating them. This CDR3 comprises 12 residues. Germline V gene sequence: CDR1 MDHEN, CDR2 SYDVKM. The repertoire was sequenced with immunoSEQ multiplex PCR; TCRdb's copy has only in-frame clones and lacks some. The sample shows some 92,000 clones, 90% to 95% of them seen only once. The source is an adult in good health. Specimen: peripheral blood, collected on day 0 of MenACWY control vaccination. The chain recombines TRBV28 with TRBJ2-7; D unclear. The DNA for the CDR3 is TGTGCCAGCAGTTTCCCCAGGCTGGAGCAGTACTTC. It is translated as CASSFPRLEQYF.